Each of the 20 T cell receptor beta chains below was sequenced from the same sample in a study of cytomegalovirus exposure and HLA in healthy donors. The PCR used 60 Vbeta and 13 Jbeta primers. The assay was immunoSEQ multiplex PCR, and TCRdb's table has in-frame clones only and misses some. The sample lists around 150,000 clones, about 60% occurring once. Sequencing input: PBMCs. These receptors all come from a woman aged 60-70 years in good health and CMV-seropositive.

This sequence joins TRBV28 and TRBJ2-5; possible D gene TRBD2, 5 bases. CDR1 and CDR2 (germline): MDHEN, SYDVKM. The CDR3 sequence is 15 residues long. Trimming shortened V by 4 bases and J by 5 bases, and 17 bases separated the two germline ends. For the CDR3, the DNA is TGTGCCAGCAGTTACAAACTCCCTAGAGGGGAGACCCAGTACTTC. Translated: CASSYKLPRGETQYF.

This clone was counted between two and nine times. This rearrangement joins TRBV5-6 to TRBJ2-1; D is possibly TRBD1 (6 bases). The CDR3 is 13 amino acids. Germline CDR1 and CDR2: SGHDT and YYEEEE. The V and J ends lost 4 bases and 6 bases respectively, with 11 bases between them. The CDR3 spells CASSTGQLNEQFF. In DNA form, the CDR3 reads TGTGCCAGCAGCACGGGACAACTCAATGAGCAGTTCTTC. Drawing the rest from reference TRBV5-6 and TRBJ2-1, the complete variable domain is DAGVTQSPTHLIKTRGQQVTLRCSPKSGHDTVSWYQQALGQGPQFIFQYYEEEERQRGNFPDRFSGHQFPNYSSELNVNALLLGDSALYLCASSTGQLNEQFFGPGTRLTVL.

The CDR3 region has the DNA TGTGCCAGCAGCTTAGGAGTTTCGGAGACCCAGTACTTC. This gives the protein CASSLGVSETQYF. This chain links TRBV5-4 with TRBJ2-5; D remains unclear. The germline V gene encodes CDR1 SGHNT and CDR2 YYREEE (reference sequence). Trimming removed 2 bases from V and 5 bases from J, with 10 bases in between. The CDR3 extends over 13 amino acids.

This clone was seen only once. The rearrangement uses TRBV29-1 and TRBJ2-3; possible D gene TRBD1, 6 bases. Per the germline V gene, CDR1 is SQVTM and CDR2 is ANQGSEA. The CDR3 extends over 13 amino acids. The ends were cut back, 4 bases at V and 5 bases at J, with 13 bases in the middle. As DNA, the CDR3 is TGCAGCGTTGGGCCCAGGACAGTAGATACGCAGTATTTT. This codes for CSVGPRTVDTQYF.

This chain links TRBV7-3 with TRBJ2-3; 8 bases agree with TRBD1. Germline lookup yields CDR1 SGHTA and CDR2 FQGTGA. The CDR3 has 14 amino acids. Trimming took 6 bases from V and 10 from J; bases not matched to a gene: 12. The CDR3 loop is CASSLDRAASAQYF. The CDR3 DNA sequence: TGTGCCAGCAGTTTGGACAGGGCCGCATCCGCGCAGTATTTT. Filled out from reference TRBV7-3 and TRBJ2-3, the complete variable domain reads GAGVSQTPSNKVTEKGKYVELRCDPISGHTALYWYRQSLGQGPEFLIYFQGTGAADDSGLPNDRFFAVRPEGSVSTLKIQRTERGDSAVYLCASSLDRAASAQYFGPGTRLTVL.

This clone was seen a single time. The chain links TRBV7-8 to TRBJ1-3, with D perhaps matching TRBD1 (6 bases). The V end was cut by 1 base, the J end by 3 bases, with 10 bases between. This CDR3 contains 15 residues. Germline CDR1 and CDR2: SGHVS and FQNEAQ. CDR3 nucleotides: TGTGCCAGCAGCTTAGGCAGGGGAAGTGGAAACACCATATATTTT. Residues: CASSLGRGSGNTIYF.

The rearrangement uses TRBV30 and TRBJ1-3; 7 nucleotides line up with TRBD1. This CDR3 has 16 amino acids. Trimming at V came to 0 bases and at J to 0 bases, leaving 5 bases not matched to a gene. Germline CDR1 GTSNPN, CDR2 SVGIG (reference sequence). For the CDR3, the DNA is TGTGCCTGGAGTGTTGGGACAGTCTCCTCTGGAAACACCATATATTTT. Protein: CAWSVGTVSSGNTIYF.

This chain joins TRBV27 and TRBJ2-7, with 7 bases matching TRBD1. The CDR3 consists of 14 residues. V lost 5 bases and J lost 2; bases outside the gene matches: 6. The V gene's germline CDR1 is MNHEY and CDR2 SMNVEV (reference sequence). The CDR3 protein is CASSRNGQAYEQYF. CDR3 in DNA: TGTGCCAGCAGTCGGAACGGACAGGCCTACGAGCAGTACTTC.

Written as DNA, the CDR3 is TGTGCCATCAGTGGGTGGCAGGATTATGGCTACACCTTC. Translated: CAISGWQDYGYTF. This chain uses TRBV10-3 with TRBJ1-2; D ambiguous. Trimming cost V 4 bases and J 5 bases, with 11 bases left between them. The germline V gene encodes CDR1 ENHRY and CDR2 SYGVKD. The CDR3 contains 13 residues.

This clone was observed a handful of times. V is TRBV5-1 and J is TRBJ1-2; D unclear. CDR3 length equals 14 residues. V lost 4 bases and J lost 3, with 13 bases in between. Per the germline V gene, CDR1 is SGHRS and CDR2 is YFSETQ. CDR3 in amino acids: CASSRTTTDYGYTF. CDR3 sequence (DNA): TGCGCCAGCAGCCGAACTACGACGGACTATGGCTACACCTTC.

This chain links TRBV4-2 with TRBJ2-1; 12 bases align to TRBD2. V lost 1 base and J lost 3; bases outside the gene matches: 1. This CDR3 is 16 amino acids long. Per germline, CDR1 LGHNA and CDR2 YNFKEQ. The CDR3 here is CASSQGLAGDYNEQFF. In DNA, the CDR3 is TGTGCCAGCAGCCAAGGACTAGCGGGGGACTACAATGAGCAGTTCTTC.

This clone was picked up a small number of times. This chain connects TRBV4-2 to TRBJ2-7; possible D gene TRBD2, 5 bases. V lost 4 bases, J lost 2 bases, and 12 bases lay in between. This CDR3 contains 14 residues. Germline V gives CDR1 LGHNA, CDR2 YNFKEQ. The DNA of the CDR3 is TGTGCCAGCAGCCCCAAGGCCGGGGCCTACGAGCAGTACTTC. Its translation: CASSPKAGAYEQYF.

The rearrangement uses TRBV7-6 and TRBJ2-2, with D possibly being TRBD1 (6 bases). The CDR3 runs 13 residues. V was clipped by 5 bases and J by 6 bases, with 10 bases between them. From germline, CDR1 is SGHVS and CDR2 FNYEAQ. CDR3 DNA: TGTGCCAGCAGCACACAGGGCCCCGGGGAGCTGTTTTTT. This gives the protein CASSTQGPGELFF.

The V gene is TRBV28, the J gene TRBJ1-2; D remains ambiguous. Germline V gene lookup returns CDR1 MDHEN and CDR2 SYDVKM. The ends were cut back, 7 bases at V and 8 bases at J, with 20 bases in the middle. The CDR3 loop spans 14 amino acids. CDR3 protein: CASTAHVSSEGYTF. As DNA, the CDR3 is TGTGCCAGCACCGCTCACGTATCCTCTGAGGGCTACACCTTC.

The gene calls are TRBV11-2 and TRBJ2-2; 9 nucleotides match TRBD2. The V segment lost 1 base and the J segment 3 bases; nucleotides outside the gene matches: 3. Germline V gives CDR1 SGHAT, CDR2 FQNNGV. This CDR3 comprises 16 residues. CDR3 in amino acids: CASSLGSGSYTGELFF. CDR3 DNA sequence: TGTGCCAGCAGCTTAGGTAGCGGGAGCTACACCGGGGAGCTGTTTTTT.

The V call is TRBV5-4, the J call TRBJ2-7; 7 bases map to TRBD1. The CDR3 has 14 residues. Losses at the gene ends were 5 bases for V and 6 bases for J; bases not matched to a gene: 11. Germline CDR1 reads SGHNT; CDR2 reads YYREEE (reference sequence). The DNA of the CDR3 is TGTGCCAGCAGTCCGGGACAGTCTAGTACCGAGCAGTACTTC. The encoded protein is CASSPGQSSTEQYF.

This clone was observed a handful of times. The chain uses TRBV4-3 and TRBJ2-1, with 9 bases lining up with TRBD2. V was pared by 0 bases and J by 5 bases, with 8 bases of the junction left unmatched. The length of the CDR3 is 17 residues. Looked up from germline, CDR1 is LGHNA and CDR2 is YSLEER. The CDR3 region has the DNA TGCGCCAGCAGCCAAGAAGACCTAGCGGGATTGGACAATGAGCAGTTCTTC. It translates to CASSQEDLAGLDNEQFF.

The rearrangement joins TRBV28 to TRBJ2-6; 9 bases fit TRBD1. V was clipped by 6 bases and J by 2 bases; unmatched bases: 11. In germline, CDR1 is MDHEN, CDR2 SYDVKM. The CDR3 loop spans 18 amino acids. This CDR3 is CASRPSGTGRAGANVLTF. DNA for the CDR3: TGTGCCAGCAGACCATCCGGGACAGGGAGGGCTGGGGCCAACGTCCTGACTTTC.

V gene TRBV2 combines with J gene TRBJ2-5, with 7 bases lining up with TRBD1. With V trimmed by 5 bases and J by 1 base, 4 bases remained unmatched. Germline CDR1 is SNHLY and CDR2 is FYNNEI. CDR3 size: 14 residues. The CDR3 DNA reads TGTGCCAGCAGTTTCGACAGGGCCCAAGAGACCCAGTACTTC. This translates into CASSFDRAQETQYF.

The genes are TRBV29-1 and TRBJ2-6, with TRBD1 as a possible D gene (5 bases). The V end lost 5 bases, the J end lost 0 bases, and 11 bases lay between the germline ends. The CDR3 runs to 15 residues. The V gene's germline CDR1 is SQVTM and CDR2 ANQGSEA. Here the CDR3 reads CSVLAGLSGANVLTF. The CDR3 nucleotides are TGCAGCGTTTTGGCAGGGCTCTCTGGGGCCAACGTCCTGACTTTC.